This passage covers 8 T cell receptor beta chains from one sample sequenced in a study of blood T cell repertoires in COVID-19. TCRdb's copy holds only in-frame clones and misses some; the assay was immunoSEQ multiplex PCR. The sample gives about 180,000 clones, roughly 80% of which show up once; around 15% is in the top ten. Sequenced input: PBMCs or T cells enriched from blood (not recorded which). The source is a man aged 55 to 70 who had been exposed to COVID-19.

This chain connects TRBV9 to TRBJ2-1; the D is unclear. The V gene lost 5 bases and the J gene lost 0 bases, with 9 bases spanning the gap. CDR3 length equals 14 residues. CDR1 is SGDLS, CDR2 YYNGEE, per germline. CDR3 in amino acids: CASSRPGSYNEQFF. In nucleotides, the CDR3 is TGTGCCAGCAGTCGTCCGGGCTCCTACAATGAGCAGTTCTTC.

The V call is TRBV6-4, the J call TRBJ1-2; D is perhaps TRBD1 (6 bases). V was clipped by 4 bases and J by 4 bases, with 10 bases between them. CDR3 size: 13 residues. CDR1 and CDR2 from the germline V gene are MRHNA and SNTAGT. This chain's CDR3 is CASSAGAFYGYTF. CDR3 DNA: TGTGCCAGCAGTGCAGGGGCCTTCTATGGCTACACCTTC.

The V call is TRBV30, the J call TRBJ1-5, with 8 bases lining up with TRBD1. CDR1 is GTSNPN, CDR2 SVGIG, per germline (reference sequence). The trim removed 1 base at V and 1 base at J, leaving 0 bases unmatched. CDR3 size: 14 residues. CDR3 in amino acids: CAWSGQGSNQPQHF. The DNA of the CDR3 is TGTGCCTGGAGTGGACAGGGGAGCAATCAGCCCCAGCATTTT. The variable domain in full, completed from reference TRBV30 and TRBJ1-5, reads SQTIHQWPATLVQPVGSPLSLECTVEGTSNPNLYWYRQAAGRGLQLLFYSVGIGQISSEVPQNLSASRPQDRQFILSSKKLLLSDSGFYLCAWSGQGSNQPQHFGDGTRLSIL.

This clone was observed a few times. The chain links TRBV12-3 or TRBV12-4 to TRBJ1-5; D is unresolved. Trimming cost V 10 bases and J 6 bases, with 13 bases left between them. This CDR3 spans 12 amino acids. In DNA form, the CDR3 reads TGTGCCACACGGGGAGCGGCTCAGCCCCAGCATTTT. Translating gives CATRGAAQPQHF.

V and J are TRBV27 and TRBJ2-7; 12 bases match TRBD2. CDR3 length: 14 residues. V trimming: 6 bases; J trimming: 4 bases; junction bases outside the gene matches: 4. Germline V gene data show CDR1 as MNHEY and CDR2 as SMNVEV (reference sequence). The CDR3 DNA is TGTGCCAGCAGCGGACTAGCGGGACCGTACGAGCAGTACTTC. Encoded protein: CASSGLAGPYEQYF.

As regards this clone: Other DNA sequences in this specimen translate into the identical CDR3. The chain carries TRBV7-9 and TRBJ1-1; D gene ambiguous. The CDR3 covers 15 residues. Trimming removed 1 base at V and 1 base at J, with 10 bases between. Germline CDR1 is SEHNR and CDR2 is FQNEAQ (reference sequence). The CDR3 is CASSLVRSGNTEAFF. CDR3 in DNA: TGTGCCAGCAGCTTAGTTCGGTCAGGGAACACTGAAGCTTTCTTT.

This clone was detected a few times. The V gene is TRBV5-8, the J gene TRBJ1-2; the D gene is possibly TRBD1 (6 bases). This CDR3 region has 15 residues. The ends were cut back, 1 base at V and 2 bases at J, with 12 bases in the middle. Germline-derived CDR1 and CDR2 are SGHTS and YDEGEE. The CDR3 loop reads CASSLLRGFNYGYTF. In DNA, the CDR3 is TGTGCCAGCAGCTTGCTCAGGGGCTTCAACTATGGCTACACCTTC.

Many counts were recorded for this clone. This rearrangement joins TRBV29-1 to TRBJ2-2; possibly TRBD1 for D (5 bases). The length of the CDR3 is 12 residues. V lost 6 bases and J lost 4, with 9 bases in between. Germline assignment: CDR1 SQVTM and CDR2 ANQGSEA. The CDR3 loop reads CSVARGTGELFF. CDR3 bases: TGCAGCGTCGCAAGGGGCACCGGGGAGCTGTTTTTT.